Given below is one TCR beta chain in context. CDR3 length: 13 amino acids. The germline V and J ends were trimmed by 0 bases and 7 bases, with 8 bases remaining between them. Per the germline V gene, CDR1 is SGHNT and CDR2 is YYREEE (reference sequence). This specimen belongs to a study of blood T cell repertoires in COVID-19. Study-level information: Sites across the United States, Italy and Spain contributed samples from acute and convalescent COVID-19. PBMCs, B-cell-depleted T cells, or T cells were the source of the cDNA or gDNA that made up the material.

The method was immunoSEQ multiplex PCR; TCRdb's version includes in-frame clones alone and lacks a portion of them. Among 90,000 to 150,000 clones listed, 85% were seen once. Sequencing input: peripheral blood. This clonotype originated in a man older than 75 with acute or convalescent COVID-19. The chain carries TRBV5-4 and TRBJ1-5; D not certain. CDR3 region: CASSLGREQPQHF. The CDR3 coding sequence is TGTGCCAGCAGCTTGGGGCGGGAACAGCCCCAGCATTTT.